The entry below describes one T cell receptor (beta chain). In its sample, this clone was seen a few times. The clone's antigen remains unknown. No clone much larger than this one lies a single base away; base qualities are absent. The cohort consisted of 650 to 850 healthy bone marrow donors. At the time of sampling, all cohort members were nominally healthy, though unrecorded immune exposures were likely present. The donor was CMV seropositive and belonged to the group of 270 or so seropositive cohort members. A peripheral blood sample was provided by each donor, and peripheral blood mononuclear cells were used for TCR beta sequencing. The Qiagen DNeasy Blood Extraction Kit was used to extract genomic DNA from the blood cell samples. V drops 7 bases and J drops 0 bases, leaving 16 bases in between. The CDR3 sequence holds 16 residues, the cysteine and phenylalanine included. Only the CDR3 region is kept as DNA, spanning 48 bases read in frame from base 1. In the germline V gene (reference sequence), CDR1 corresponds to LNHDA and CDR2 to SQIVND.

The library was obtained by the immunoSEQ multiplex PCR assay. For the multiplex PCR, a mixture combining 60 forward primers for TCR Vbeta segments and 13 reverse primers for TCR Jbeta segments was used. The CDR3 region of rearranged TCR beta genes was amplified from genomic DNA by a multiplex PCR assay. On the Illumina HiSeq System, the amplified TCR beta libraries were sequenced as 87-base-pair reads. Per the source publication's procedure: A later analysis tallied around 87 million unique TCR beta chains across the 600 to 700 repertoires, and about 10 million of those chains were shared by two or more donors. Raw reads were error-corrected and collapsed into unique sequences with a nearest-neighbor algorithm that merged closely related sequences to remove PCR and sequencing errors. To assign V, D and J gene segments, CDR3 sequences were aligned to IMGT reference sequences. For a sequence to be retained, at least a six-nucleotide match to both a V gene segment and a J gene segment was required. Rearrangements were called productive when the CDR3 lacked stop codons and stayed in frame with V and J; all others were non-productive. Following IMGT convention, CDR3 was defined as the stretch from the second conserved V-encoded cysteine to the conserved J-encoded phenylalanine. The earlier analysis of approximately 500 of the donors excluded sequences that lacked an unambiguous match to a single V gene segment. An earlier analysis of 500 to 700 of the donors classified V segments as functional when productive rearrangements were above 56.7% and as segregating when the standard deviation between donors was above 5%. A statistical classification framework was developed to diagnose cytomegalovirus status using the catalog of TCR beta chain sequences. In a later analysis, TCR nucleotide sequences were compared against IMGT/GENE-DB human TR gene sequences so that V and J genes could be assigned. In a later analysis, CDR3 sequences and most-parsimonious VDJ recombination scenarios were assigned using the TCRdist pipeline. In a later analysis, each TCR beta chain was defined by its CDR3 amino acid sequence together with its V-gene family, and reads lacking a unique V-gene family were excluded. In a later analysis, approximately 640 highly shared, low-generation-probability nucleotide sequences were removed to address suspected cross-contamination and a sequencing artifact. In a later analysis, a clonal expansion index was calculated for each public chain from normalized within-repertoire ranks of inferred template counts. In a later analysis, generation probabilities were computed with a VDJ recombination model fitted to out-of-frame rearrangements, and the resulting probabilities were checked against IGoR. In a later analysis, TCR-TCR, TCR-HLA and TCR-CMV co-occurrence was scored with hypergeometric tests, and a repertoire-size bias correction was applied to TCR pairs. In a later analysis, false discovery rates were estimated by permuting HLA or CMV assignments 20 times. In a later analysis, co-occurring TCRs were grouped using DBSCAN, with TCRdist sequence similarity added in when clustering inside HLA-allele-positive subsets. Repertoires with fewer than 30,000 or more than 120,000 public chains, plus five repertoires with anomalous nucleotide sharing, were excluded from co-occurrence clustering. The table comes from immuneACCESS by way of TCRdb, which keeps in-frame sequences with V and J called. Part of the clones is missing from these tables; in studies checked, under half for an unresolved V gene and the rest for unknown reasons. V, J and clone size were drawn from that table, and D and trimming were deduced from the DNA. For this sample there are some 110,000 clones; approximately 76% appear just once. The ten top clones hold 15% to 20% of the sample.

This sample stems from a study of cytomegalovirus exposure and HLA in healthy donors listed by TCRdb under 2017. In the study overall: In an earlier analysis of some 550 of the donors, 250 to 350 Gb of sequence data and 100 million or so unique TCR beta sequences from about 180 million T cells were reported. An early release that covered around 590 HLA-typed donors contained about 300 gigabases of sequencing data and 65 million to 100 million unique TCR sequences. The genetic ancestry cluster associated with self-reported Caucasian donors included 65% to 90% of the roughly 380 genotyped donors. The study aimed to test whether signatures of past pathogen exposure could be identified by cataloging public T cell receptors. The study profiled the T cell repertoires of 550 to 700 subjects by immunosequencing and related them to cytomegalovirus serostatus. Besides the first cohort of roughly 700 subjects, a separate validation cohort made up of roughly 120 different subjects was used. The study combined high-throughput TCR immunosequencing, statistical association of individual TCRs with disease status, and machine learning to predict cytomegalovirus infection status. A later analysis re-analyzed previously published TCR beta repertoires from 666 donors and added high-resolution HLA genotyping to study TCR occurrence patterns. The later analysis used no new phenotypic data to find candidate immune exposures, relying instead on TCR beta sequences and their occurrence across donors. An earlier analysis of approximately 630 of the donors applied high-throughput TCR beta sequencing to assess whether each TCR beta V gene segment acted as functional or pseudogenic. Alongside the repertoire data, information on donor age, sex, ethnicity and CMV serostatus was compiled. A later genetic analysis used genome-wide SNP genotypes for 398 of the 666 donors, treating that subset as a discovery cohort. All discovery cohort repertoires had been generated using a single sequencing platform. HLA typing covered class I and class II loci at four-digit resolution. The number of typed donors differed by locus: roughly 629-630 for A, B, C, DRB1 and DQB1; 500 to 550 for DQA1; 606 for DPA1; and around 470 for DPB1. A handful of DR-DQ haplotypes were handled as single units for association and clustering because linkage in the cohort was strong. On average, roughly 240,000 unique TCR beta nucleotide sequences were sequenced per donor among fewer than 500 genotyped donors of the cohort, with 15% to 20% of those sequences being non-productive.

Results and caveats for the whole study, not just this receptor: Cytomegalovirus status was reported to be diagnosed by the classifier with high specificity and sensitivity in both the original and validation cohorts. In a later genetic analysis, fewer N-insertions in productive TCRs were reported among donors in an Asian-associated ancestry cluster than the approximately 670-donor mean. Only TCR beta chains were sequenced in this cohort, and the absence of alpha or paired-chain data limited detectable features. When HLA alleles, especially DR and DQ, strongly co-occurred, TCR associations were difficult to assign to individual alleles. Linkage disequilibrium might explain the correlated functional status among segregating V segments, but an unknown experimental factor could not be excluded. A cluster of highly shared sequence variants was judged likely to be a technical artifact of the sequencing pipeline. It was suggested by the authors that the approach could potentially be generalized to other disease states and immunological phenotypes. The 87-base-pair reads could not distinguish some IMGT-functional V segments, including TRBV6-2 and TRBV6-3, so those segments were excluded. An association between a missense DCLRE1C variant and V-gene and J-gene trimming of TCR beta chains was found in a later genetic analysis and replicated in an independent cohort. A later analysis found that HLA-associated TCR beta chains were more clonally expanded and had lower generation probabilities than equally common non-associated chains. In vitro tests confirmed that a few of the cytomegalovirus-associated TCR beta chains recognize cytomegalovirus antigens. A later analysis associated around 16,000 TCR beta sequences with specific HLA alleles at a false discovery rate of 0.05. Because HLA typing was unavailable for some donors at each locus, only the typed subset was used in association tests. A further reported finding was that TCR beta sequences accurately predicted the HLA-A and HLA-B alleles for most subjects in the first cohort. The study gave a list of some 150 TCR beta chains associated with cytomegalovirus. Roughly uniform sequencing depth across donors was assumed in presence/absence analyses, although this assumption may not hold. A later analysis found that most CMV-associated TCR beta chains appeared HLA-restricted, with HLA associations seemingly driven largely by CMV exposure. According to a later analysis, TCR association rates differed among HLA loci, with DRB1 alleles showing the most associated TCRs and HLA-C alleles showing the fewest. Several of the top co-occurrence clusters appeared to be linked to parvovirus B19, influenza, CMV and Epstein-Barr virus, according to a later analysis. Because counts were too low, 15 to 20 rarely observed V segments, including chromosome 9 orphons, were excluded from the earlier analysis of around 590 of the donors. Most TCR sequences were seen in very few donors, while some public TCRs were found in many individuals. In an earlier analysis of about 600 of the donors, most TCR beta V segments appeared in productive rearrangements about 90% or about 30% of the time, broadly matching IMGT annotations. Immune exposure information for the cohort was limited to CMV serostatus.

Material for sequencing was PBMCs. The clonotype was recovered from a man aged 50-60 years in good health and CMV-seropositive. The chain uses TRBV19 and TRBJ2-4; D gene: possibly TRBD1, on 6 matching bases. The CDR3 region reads CASTRTDLLAKNIQYF. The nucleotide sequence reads TGTGCCAGTACCCGGACAGACCTTCTAGCCAAAAACATTCAGTACTTC.